The sequence of this T cell receptor beta chain was determined in a study of blood T cell repertoires in COVID-19. Looking at the study overall: The study drew acute and convalescent COVID-19 samples from the United States, Italy and Spain. T cells, B-cell-depleted T cells, or PBMCs supplied cDNA or gDNA.

As processed by the authors: Amplifying reference gene primers gave estimates of nucleated cell counts. Clones were read by immunoSEQ multiplex PCR, and TCRdb kept only the in-frame ones, dropping some. V, J and clone size reflect that table, while D and trimming were determined from the DNA. The repertoire holds approximately 110,000 clones, with 65% to 85% as singletons. CDR1 and CDR2 from the germline V gene are SGHTA and FQGNSA. Deletions cut 6 bases from V and 5 bases from J, with 7 bases between. The CDR3 sequence is 11 residues long. The sample consisted of peripheral blood. This TCR was recovered from a woman in her sixties or seventies with acute or convalescent COVID-19. The chain carries TRBV7-2 and TRBJ1-1; D unclear. CDR3 amino acids: CASSQWTEAFF. The CDR3 bases are TGTGCCAGCAGTCAGTGGACTGAAGCTTTCTTT.